This entry lists 16 T cell receptor beta chains sequenced from one sample in a study of shared clonotypes between healthy human individuals. The table came from immunoSEQ multiplex PCR; TCRdb's copy has only in-frame clones and leaves some out. The sample lists about 700,000 clones, about 92% occurring once. The naive CD8 fraction comprised CD45RO-negative cells positively selected for CCR7 and excluded terminally differentiated effector memory CD45RA+ cells. Sequences were obtained from naive CD8+ T cells sorted from blood. The receptors come from a man aged 30 to 45 in good health.

The rearrangement uses TRBV18 and TRBJ2-1, with TRBD1 as a possible D gene (6 bases). The length of the CDR3 is 14 residues. Germline V gene data show CDR1 as KGHSH and CDR2 as LQKENI. The ends were cut back, 2 bases at V and 4 bases at J, with 9 bases in the middle. CDR3 DNA: TGTGCCAGCTCACCAGAGGACAGTTACAATGAGCAGTTCTTC. As protein: CASSPEDSYNEQFF. Filled out from reference TRBV18 and TRBJ2-1, the complete variable domain reads NAGVMQNPRHLVRRRGQEARLRCSPMKGHSHVYWYRQLPEEGLKFMVYLQKENIIDESGMPKERFSAEFPKEGPSILRIQQVVRGDSAAYFCASSPEDSYNEQFFGPGTRLTVL.

This sequence joins TRBV7-2 and TRBJ2-3; either TRBD1 or TRBD2 may fit D (5 bases each). This CDR3 has 16 residues. From germline, CDR1 is SGHTA and CDR2 FQGNSA. The V gene lost 8 bases and the J gene lost 0 bases, with 18 bases spanning the gap. CDR3 sequence (DNA): TGTGCCAGCTCCGGGGCGGGCCGATTCAGCACAGATACGCAGTATTTT. Its translation: CASSGAGRFSTDTQYF.

The J gene is TRBJ2-7, the V gene TRBV27; unclear D gene. CDR3 length: 14 amino acids. The V gene's germline CDR1 is MNHEY and CDR2 SMNVEV (reference sequence). Trimming removed 6 bases at V and 0 bases at J, with 12 bases between. CDR3 protein: CASRPRSYSYEQYF. CDR3 bases: TGTGCCAGCAGGCCACGCAGTTACTCCTACGAGCAGTACTTC.

The chain has TRBV7-6 and TRBJ2-5; D gene ambiguous. The CDR3 extends over 14 amino acids. With 2 bases removed from V and 2 bases from J, the gap between germline ends came to 9 bases. Germline V CDR1 and CDR2: SGHVS, FNYEAQ. This CDR3 is CASSLRDLQETQYF. The CDR3 DNA sequence: TGTGCCAGCAGCTTACGAGACTTACAAGAGACCCAGTACTTC.

V gene TRBV19 combines with J gene TRBJ2-5, with 10 positions matching TRBD1. Germline V gene data show CDR1 as LNHDA and CDR2 as SQIVND (reference sequence). The V gene end was trimmed by 7 bases and the J gene end by 7 bases; junction bases not matched to a gene: 9. The CDR3 consists of 14 residues. CDR3 DNA: TGTGCCAGTACCGCCGGGACAGGGGTGATGACCCAGTACTTC. This encodes CASTAGTGVMTQYF.

The chain joins TRBV7-6 to TRBJ2-7; a weak D match, TRBD1 (5 bases). V was trimmed by 5 bases and J by 4 bases, leaving 18 bases between them. Germline CDR1 and CDR2: SGHVS and FNYEAQ. This CDR3 is built from 15 residues. The DNA of the CDR3 is TGTGCCAGCAGCCCAGAGGCAGGGCTGAGGTACGAGCAGTACTTC. The encoded protein is CASSPEAGLRYEQYF.

This clone was detected only once. The chain links TRBV19 to TRBJ1-1, with 8 bases matching TRBD1. The CDR3 runs 13 residues. Germline CDR1 is LNHDA and CDR2 is SQIVND (reference sequence). V was pared by 7 bases and J by 4 bases, with 5 bases of the junction left unmatched. CDR3 amino acids: CASIVTGGTEAFF. DNA for the CDR3: TGTGCCAGTATCGTCACAGGGGGCACTGAAGCTTTCTTT.

As concerns this clone: The same CDR3 is also encoded by other DNA sequences in this sample. V gene TRBV5-1 combines with J gene TRBJ2-7; D is uncertain. Germline CDR1 is SGHRS and CDR2 is YFSETQ. The CDR3 runs 13 residues. The V end was cut by 0 bases, the J end by 0 bases, with 4 bases between. This chain's CDR3 is CASSLGASYEQYF. CDR3 DNA: TGCGCCAGCAGCTTGGGGGCCTCCTACGAGCAGTACTTC.

This chain links TRBV30 with TRBJ2-3; D is unclear. This CDR3 comprises 13 residues. V dropped 4 bases and J dropped 3 bases, with 11 bases sitting between them. CDR1 is GTSNPN and CDR2 is SVGIG in the germline V gene (reference sequence). CDR3 DNA: TGTGCCTGGACAGGTCGCCGAACAGATACGCAGTATTTT. Protein: CAWTGRRTDTQYF.

In its sample, this clone was seen once. V gene TRBV7-9 combines with J gene TRBJ2-1, with TRBD2 identical over 7 bases. Germline assignment: CDR1 SEHNR and CDR2 FQNEAQ (reference sequence). The trim removed 8 bases at V and 10 bases at J, leaving 23 bases unmatched. This CDR3 has 17 amino acids. This CDR3 reads CASRRVLKEVAGGEQFF. The CDR3 coding sequence is TGTGCCAGCCGCCGGGTCCTAAAAGAAGTAGCGGGTGGCGAGCAGTTCTTC.

The chain is built from TRBV27 and TRBJ2-1; D may correspond to TRBD1 or TRBD2 (6 bases each). V lost 5 bases and J 4 bases, leaving 27 bases between the germline ends. Germline V gene data show CDR1 as MNHEY and CDR2 as SMNVEV (reference sequence). The length of the CDR3 is 19 residues. CDR3 sequence (DNA): TGTGCCAGCAGTACTTATCAGGGGACTGGCTCAATGAAATACAATGAGCAGTTCTTC. It is translated as CASSTYQGTGSMKYNEQFF.

The V and J genes are TRBV4-1 and TRBJ1-5; TRBD1 agrees at 8 bases. The V gene's germline CDR1 is MGHRA and CDR2 YSYEKL. The V gene end was trimmed by 0 bases and the J gene end by 6 bases; junction bases not matched to a gene: 10. The CDR3 spans 17 residues. The CDR3 is CASSQDGAGGQGQPQHF. CDR3 DNA: TGCGCCAGCAGCCAAGATGGCGCAGGGGGCCAAGGTCAGCCCCAGCATTTT.

The rearrangement joins TRBV30 to TRBJ2-3; TRBD2 matches 10 bases. The V segment lost 2 bases and the J segment 3 bases; nucleotides outside the gene matches: 8. The length of the CDR3 is 16 residues. The germline V gene has CDR1 GTSNPN and CDR2 SVGIG (reference sequence). CDR3 DNA sequence: TGTGCCTGGAGTTTTTCTAGCGGGAGAGGGACAGATACGCAGTATTTT. Encoded protein: CAWSFSSGRGTDTQYF. Drawing the rest from reference TRBV30 and TRBJ2-3, the complete variable domain is SQTIHQWPATLVQPVGSPLSLECTVEGTSNPNLYWYRQAAGRGLQLLFYSVGIGQISSEVPQNLSASRPQDRQFILSSKKLLLSDSGFYLCAWSFSSGRGTDTQYFGPGTRLTVL.

This clone appeared a single time. The CDR3 sequence is CASSFSYEQYF. The CDR3 DNA follows: TGTGCCAGCAGCTTTTCCTACGAGCAGTACTTC. The V gene is TRBV7-6, the J gene TRBJ2-7, with D hard to call. Germline CDR1 reads SGHVS; CDR2 reads FNYEAQ. V lost 3 bases and J 1 base, leaving 1 base between the germline ends. The CDR3 sequence is 11 residues long. The full variable domain, with the rest looked up from reference TRBV7-6 and TRBJ2-7, is GAGVSQSPRYKVTKRGQDVALRCDPISGHVSLYWYRQALGQGPEFLTYFNYEAQQDKSGLPNDRFSAERPEGSISTLTIQRTEQRDSAMYRCASSFSYEQYFGPGTRLTVT.

The CDR3 protein is CAGRQGNNQPQHF. In DNA form, the CDR3 reads TGTGCCGGTAGACAGGGTAACAATCAGCCCCAGCATTTT. The V call is TRBV28, the J call TRBJ1-5; 7 nucleotides line up with TRBD1. There are 13 residues in the CDR3. V was pared by 11 bases and J by 3 bases, with 7 bases of the junction left unmatched. The germline V gene has CDR1 MDHEN and CDR2 SYDVKM.

This chain connects TRBV9 to TRBJ2-7; the D gene could be TRBD1 or TRBD2 (6 bases each). The V gene's germline CDR1 is SGDLS and CDR2 YYNGEE. The ends were cut back, 4 bases at V and 7 bases at J, with 15 bases in the middle. This CDR3 is 13 amino acids long. CDR3 region: CASSSTRGEEQYF. CDR3 coding DNA: TGTGCCAGCAGCTCCACAAGGGGGGAAGAGCAGTACTTC.